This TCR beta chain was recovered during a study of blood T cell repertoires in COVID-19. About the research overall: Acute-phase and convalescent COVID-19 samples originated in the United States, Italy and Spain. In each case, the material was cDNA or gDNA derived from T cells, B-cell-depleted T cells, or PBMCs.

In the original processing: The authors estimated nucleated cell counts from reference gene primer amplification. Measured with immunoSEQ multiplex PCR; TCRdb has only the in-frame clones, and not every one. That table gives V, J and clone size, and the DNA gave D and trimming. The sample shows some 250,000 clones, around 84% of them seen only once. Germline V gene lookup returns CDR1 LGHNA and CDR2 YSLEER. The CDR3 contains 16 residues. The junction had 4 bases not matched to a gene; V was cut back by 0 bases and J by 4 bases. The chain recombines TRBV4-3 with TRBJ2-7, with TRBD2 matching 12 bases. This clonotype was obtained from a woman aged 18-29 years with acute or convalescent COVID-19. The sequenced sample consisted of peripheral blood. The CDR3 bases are TGCGCCAGCAGCCAAGACATCACTAGCGGGGGGTACGAGCAGTACTTC. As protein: CASSQDITSGGYEQYF.